This T cell receptor (beta chain) was captured in a study of blood T cell repertoires in COVID-19. Study-wide background: Specimens from acute and convalescent COVID-19 originated in the United States, Italy and Spain.

V lost 5 bases and J lost 6, with 11 bases in between. Germline V lookup: CDR1 SGHNT, CDR2 YENEEA. The CDR3 sequence is 13 residues long. In the original workflow: Scientists estimated how many nucleated cells there were by amplifying reference gene primers. Profiling relied on immunoSEQ multiplex PCR, and the TCRdb table lists in-frame clones only, not all of them. The V and J calls and the clone size are those of that table, but D and trimming were determined from the DNA. The repertoire consists of 200,000 to 250,000 clones, with about 85% occurring once and the leading ten covering roughly 2%. The TCR comes from a man under 40 who had recovered from COVID-19. The material sequenced was peripheral blood. The chain couples TRBV11-3 to TRBJ2-1; no firm D call. CDR3 amino acids: CASSLGPTNEQFF. CDR3 nucleotide sequence: TGTGCCAGCAGCCTGGGCCCCACCAATGAGCAGTTCTTC.